This entry lists 18 T cell receptor beta chains sequenced from one sample in a study of shared T cell receptors in the human thymus. Measured with immunoSEQ multiplex PCR; TCRdb has only the in-frame clones, and not every one. The data show over 350,000 clones, over 90% seen once. Material for sequencing was thymocytes. These TCRs come from a human donor.

This clone was seen only once. V and J are TRBV2 and TRBJ2-7, with 8 bases fitting TRBD1. The trim removed 7 bases at V and 0 bases at J, leaving 11 bases unmatched. The CDR3 has 16 residues. In germline, CDR1 is SNHLY, CDR2 FYNNEI. The CDR3 region has the DNA TGTGCCAGCATGTTCTTGGAACAGGGGGACTCCTACGAGCAGTACTTC. Translation gives CASMFLEQGDSYEQYF.

This chain uses TRBV14 with TRBJ1-3, with D unresolved. The CDR3 sequence is 17 residues long. The germline gives CDR1 SGHDN, CDR2 FVKESK. The V gene lost 4 bases and the J gene lost 0 bases, with 16 bases spanning the gap. This chain's CDR3 is CASSRTNRNCSGNTIYF. CDR3 coding DNA: TGTGCCAGCAGCCGAACAAACAGAAATTGCTCTGGAAACACCATATATTTT.

The V and J genes are TRBV30 and TRBJ2-3; D is ambiguous. Per the germline V gene, CDR1 is GTSNPN and CDR2 is SVGIG (reference sequence). The CDR3 consists of 12 residues. In DNA, the CDR3 is TGTGCTTTCAGCCAGAGAACAGATACGCAGTATTTT. This translates into CAFSQRTDTQYF.

The chain carries TRBV2 and TRBJ1-5; possible D gene TRBD1, 6 bases. The CDR3 spans 16 residues. Trimming removed 5 bases from V and 8 bases from J, with 22 bases in between. Germline CDR1 is SNHLY and CDR2 is FYNNEI. Here the CDR3 reads CASSYRDWGLLKPQHF. DNA of the CDR3: TGTGCCAGCAGTTACCGGGACTGGGGGCTTCTGAAGCCCCAGCATTTT.

This sequence joins TRBV6-6 and TRBJ1-3; 8 nucleotides match TRBD1. CDR1 and CDR2 (germline): MNHNY, SVGAGI (reference sequence). The CDR3 sequence is 15 residues long. The V gene end was trimmed by 5 bases and the J gene end by 3 bases; junction bases not matched to a gene: 6. CDR3 amino acids: CASSPDRGFGNTIYF. In DNA, the CDR3 is TGTGCCAGCAGTCCCGACAGGGGCTTTGGAAACACCATATATTTT.

V gene TRBV30 combines with J gene TRBJ2-2; D gene ambiguous. V lost 4 bases to trimming and J lost 2 bases, with 14 bases between them. CDR1 and CDR2 from the germline V gene are GTSNPN and SVGIG (reference sequence). CDR3 length: 15 residues. CDR3 protein: CAWISLGENTGELFF. For the CDR3, the DNA is TGTGCCTGGATAAGCCTGGGCGAAAACACCGGGGAGCTGTTTTTT.

The gene calls are TRBV27 and TRBJ2-7; 8 bases agree with TRBD1. With V trimmed by 4 bases and J by 4 bases, 3 bases remained unmatched. This CDR3 is built from 13 residues. Germline CDR1 MNHEY, CDR2 SMNVEV (reference sequence). The CDR3 DNA reads as TGTGCCAGCAGTTCATGGACAGGGTACGAGCAGTACTTC. Amino acid sequence: CASSSWTGYEQYF.

V gene TRBV27 combines with J gene TRBJ2-7; D not resolved. The CDR3 is 14 residues long. The V gene lost 7 bases and the J gene lost 3 bases, with 16 bases spanning the gap. In germline, CDR1 is MNHEY, CDR2 SMNVEV (reference sequence). The CDR3 nucleotides are TGTGCCAGCACCAATGGAGATGGGGACTACGAGCAGTACTTC. Protein product: CASTNGDGDYEQYF.

The chain joins TRBV28 to TRBJ2-1; D may be TRBD2 (6 bases). V lost 1 base, J lost 4 bases, and 11 bases lay in between. CDR1 is MDHEN and CDR2 is SYDVKM in the germline V gene. The CDR3 runs to 15 residues. In DNA, the CDR3 is TGTGCCAGCAGTTTATCACTAGCAGAGTACAATGAGCAGTTCTTC. This translates into CASSLSLAEYNEQFF.

The chain is built from TRBV7-2 and TRBJ2-7; no definite D call. V dropped 6 bases and J dropped 1 base, with 16 bases sitting between them. There are 15 residues in the CDR3. CDR1 SGHTA and CDR2 FQGNSA come from the germline V gene. CDR3 bases: TGTGCCAGCAGTCTAAAGGGAACGTTATCCTACGAGCAGTACTTC. It encodes CASSLKGTLSYEQYF.

This sequence joins TRBV5-6 and TRBJ2-7; 7 bases are shared with TRBD1. After removal of 2 bases from V and 0 bases from J, the junction contained 8 bases not matched to a gene. The germline V gene has CDR1 SGHDT and CDR2 YYEEEE. There are 16 residues in the CDR3. The CDR3 DNA reads as TGTGCCAGCAGCTTAGCGGACAGGTCGCCCTCCTACGAGCAGTACTTC. Translation: CASSLADRSPSYEQYF.

V gene TRBV19 combines with J gene TRBJ2-7, with 8 nucleotides matching TRBD1. Trimming cost V 5 bases and J 6 bases; bases outside gene matches: 6. The length of the CDR3 is 13 residues. Germline assignment: CDR1 LNHDA and CDR2 SQIVND (reference sequence). This CDR3 reads CASSPRTGCEQYF. CDR3 DNA sequence: TGTGCCAGTAGTCCGCGGACAGGGTGCGAGCAGTACTTC.

This chain connects TRBV6-5 to TRBJ2-7; D uncertain. Germline V gene data show CDR1 as MNHEY and CDR2 as SVGAGI. CDR3 length: 14 residues. V was trimmed by 2 bases and J by 3 bases, leaving 11 bases between them. DNA of the CDR3: TGTGCCAGCAGTTACATGGAACCCAACTACGAGCAGTACTTC. Protein sequence: CASSYMEPNYEQYF.

In regard to this clone: At one end, the junction sequence differs from germline, possibly due to a read error. The identical CDR3 is also encoded by other nucleotide sequences in the sample. J is TRBJ2-7 and V is TRBV27, with D tentatively TRBD1 or TRBD2 (5 bases each). Germline CDR1 is MNHEY and CDR2 is SMNVEV (reference sequence). CDR3 length equals 10 residues. Here the CDR3 DNA reads TGTGCCAGCAACCCCTCAGAGGGGATCTTC. Amino acid sequence: CASNPSEGIF.

The rearrangement links TRBV6-6 to TRBJ1-1; 7 positions match TRBD1. The length of the CDR3 is 12 residues. Per germline, CDR1 MNHNY and CDR2 SVGAGI (reference sequence). Trimming took 7 bases from V and 9 from J; bases not matched to a gene: 8. In nucleotides, the CDR3 is TGTGCCAGCACCACCGGGACAGAGCAAGCTTTCTTT. This encodes CASTTGTEQAFF.

This clone showed up just once. V usage is TRBV9 and J usage is TRBJ1-3; weak D call: TRBD1 (6 bases). Germline lookup yields CDR1 SGDLS and CDR2 YYNGEE. V gave up 3 bases and J gave up 0 bases, with 19 bases separating them. The CDR3 loop spans 18 amino acids. The CDR3 reads CASSGLKRGANSGNTIYF. The CDR3 DNA follows: TGTGCCAGCAGCGGCCTAAAGAGGGGGGCCAACTCTGGAAACACCATATATTTT.

The rearrangement joins TRBV7-2 to TRBJ2-1; 10 bases map to TRBD1. The CDR3 extends over 16 amino acids. The V segment lost 5 bases and the J segment 1 base; nucleotides outside the gene matches: 5. Germline loops: CDR1 SGHTA, CDR2 FQGNSA. The CDR3 DNA is TGTGCCAGCAGCCCCTGGGACAGGGGTTCCTACAATGAGCAGTTCTTC. Translated: CASSPWDRGSYNEQFF.

This clone was detected only a few times. The V and J genes are TRBV19 and TRBJ2-7; 8 positions agree with TRBD1. CDR1 is LNHDA, CDR2 SQIVND, per germline (reference sequence). The CDR3 consists of 14 residues. V gave up 6 bases and J gave up 3 bases; unmatched junction bases: 7. CDR3 in amino acids: CASSRTGKDYEQYF. The CDR3 DNA sequence: TGTGCCAGTAGCCGGACAGGGAAAGACTACGAGCAGTACTTC.